The sequence of this T cell receptor beta chain was determined in a study of blood T cell repertoires in COVID-19. Study overall: The analysed material was cDNA or gDNA that came from T cells, B-cell-depleted T cells, or PBMCs.

In the study's own analysis: Amplification of reference gene primers provided the estimated nucleated cell counts. This table comes from immunoSEQ multiplex PCR, and its TCRdb copy is limited to in-frame clones, with some not included. V and J calls and clone size follow that table, whereas D and trimming were derived from the DNA. The profile shows some 140,000 clones, approximately 85% of them singletons. CDR3 length: 15 residues. With 7 bases clipped from V and 4 bases from J, the junction kept 11 bases outside the gene matches. Germline CDR1 reads SGHDN; CDR2 reads FVKESK. V gene TRBV14 combines with J gene TRBJ2-7, with TRBD2 matching 9 bases. This TCR came from a man in his 60s with COVID-19, enrolled during active disease. Material: peripheral blood. The CDR3 region has the DNA TGTGCCAGCAACGATCGGGCTAGCGGGATGTACGAGCAGTACTTC. Translation: CASNDRASGMYEQYF.